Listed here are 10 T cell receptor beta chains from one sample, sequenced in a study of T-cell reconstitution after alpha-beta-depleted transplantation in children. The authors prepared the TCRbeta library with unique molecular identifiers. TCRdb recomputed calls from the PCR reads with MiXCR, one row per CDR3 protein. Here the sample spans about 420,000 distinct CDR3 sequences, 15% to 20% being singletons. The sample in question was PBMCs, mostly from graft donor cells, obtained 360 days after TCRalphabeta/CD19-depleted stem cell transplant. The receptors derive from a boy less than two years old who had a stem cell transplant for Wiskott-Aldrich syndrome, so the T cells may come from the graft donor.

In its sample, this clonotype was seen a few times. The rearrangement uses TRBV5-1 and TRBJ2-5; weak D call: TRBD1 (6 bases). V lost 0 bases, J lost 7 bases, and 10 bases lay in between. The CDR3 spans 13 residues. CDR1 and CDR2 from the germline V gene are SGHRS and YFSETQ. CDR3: CASSLAGDATQYF. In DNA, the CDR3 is TGCGCCAGCAGCTTGGCAGGGGACGCGACCCAGTACTTC.

In DNA form, the CDR3 reads TGTGCCAGCAGTCAGCTAGCGGTGTACAATGAGCAGTTCTTC. Protein product: CASSQLAVYNEQFF. The V call is TRBV6-1, the J call TRBJ2-1; 7 positions agree with TRBD2. This CDR3 is built from 14 residues. CDR1 is MNHNS, CDR2 SASEGT, per germline. J gave up 4 bases and V 5 bases, and 5 bases lay outside the gene matches.

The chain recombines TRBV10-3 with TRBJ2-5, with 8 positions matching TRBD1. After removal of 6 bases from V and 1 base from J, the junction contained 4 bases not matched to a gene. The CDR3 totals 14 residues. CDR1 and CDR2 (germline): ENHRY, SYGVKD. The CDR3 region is CAISPTGAQETQYF. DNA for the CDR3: TGTGCCATCAGCCCGACAGGGGCCCAAGAGACCCAGTACTTC.

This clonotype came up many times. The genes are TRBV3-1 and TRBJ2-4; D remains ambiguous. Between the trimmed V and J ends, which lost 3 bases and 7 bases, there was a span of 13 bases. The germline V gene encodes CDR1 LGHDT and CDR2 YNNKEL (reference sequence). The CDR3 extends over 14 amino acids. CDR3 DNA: TGTGCCAGCAGCCATAGCTGGGAAGGGAACATTCAGTACTTC. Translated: CASSHSWEGNIQYF.

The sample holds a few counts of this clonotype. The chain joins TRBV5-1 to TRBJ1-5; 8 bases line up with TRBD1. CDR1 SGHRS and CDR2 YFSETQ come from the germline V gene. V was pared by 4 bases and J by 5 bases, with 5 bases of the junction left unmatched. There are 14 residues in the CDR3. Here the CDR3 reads CASSPGTGHQPQHF. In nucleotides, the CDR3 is TGCGCCAGCAGCCCTGGGACAGGCCATCAGCCCCAGCATTTT.

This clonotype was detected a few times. The CDR3, as DNA: TGTGCCAGCAACGACAGGGGGGCTGGGGCCAACGTCCTGACTTTC. Translating it yields CASNDRGAGANVLTF. The V call is TRBV19, the J call TRBJ2-6; TRBD1 agrees at 9 bases. Germline V gene lookup returns CDR1 LNHDA and CDR2 SQIVND (reference sequence). The junction had 5 bases not matched to a gene; V was cut back by 9 bases and J by 2 bases. This CDR3 has 15 amino acids.

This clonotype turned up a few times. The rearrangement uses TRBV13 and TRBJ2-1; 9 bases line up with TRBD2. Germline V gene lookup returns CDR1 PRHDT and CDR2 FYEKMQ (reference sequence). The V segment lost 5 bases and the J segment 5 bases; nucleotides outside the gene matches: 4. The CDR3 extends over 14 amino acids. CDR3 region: CASSEQREDNEQFF. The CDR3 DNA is TGTGCCAGCAGCGAGCAGCGGGAGGACAATGAGCAGTTCTTC. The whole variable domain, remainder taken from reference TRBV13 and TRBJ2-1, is AAGVIQSPRHLIKEKRETATLKCYPIPRHDTVYWYQQGPGQDPQFLISFYEKMQSDKGSIPDRFSAQQFSDYHSELNMSSLELGDSALYFCASSEQREDNEQFFGPGTRLTVL.

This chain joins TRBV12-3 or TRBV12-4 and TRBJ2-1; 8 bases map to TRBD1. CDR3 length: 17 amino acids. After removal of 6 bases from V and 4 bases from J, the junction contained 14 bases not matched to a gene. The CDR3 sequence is CASRSSGQEVHYNEQFF. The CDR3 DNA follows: TGTGCCAGCAGATCCTCGGGACAGGAAGTGCATTACAATGAGCAGTTCTTC.

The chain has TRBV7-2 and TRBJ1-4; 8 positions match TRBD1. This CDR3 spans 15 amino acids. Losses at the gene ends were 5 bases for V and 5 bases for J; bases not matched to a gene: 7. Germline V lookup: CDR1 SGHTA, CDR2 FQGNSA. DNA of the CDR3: TGTGCCAGCAGCCAACCGACAGGGGTGAATGAAAAACTGTTTTTT. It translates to CASSQPTGVNEKLFF.

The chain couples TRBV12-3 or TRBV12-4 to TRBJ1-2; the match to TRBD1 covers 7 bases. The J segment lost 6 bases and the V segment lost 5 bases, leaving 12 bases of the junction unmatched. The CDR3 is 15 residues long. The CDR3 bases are TGTGCCAGCAGTCCTAACCCTGGGACAGCCAATGGCTACACCTTC. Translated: CASSPNPGTANGYTF.